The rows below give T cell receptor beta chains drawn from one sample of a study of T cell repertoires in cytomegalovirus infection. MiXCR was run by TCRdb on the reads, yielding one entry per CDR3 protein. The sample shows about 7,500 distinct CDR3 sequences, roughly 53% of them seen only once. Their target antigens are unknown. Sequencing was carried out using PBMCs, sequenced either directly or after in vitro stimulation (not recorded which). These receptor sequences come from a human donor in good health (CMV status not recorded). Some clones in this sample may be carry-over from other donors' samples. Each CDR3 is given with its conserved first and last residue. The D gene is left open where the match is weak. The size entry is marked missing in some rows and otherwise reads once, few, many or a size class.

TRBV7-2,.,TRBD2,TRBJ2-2,TGTGCCAGCAGCCTTCGACTAGCGGGGACCGGGGAGCTGTTTTTT,CASSLRLAGTGELFF
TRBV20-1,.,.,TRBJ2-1,TGCAGTGTTCCGCTCTCCCGTGGGTACAATGAGCAGTTCTTC,CSVPLSRGYNEQFF
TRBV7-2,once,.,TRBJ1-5,TGTGCCAGCAGCTTAGCGGGGGTCAATCAGCCCCAGCATTTT,CASSLAGVNQPQHF
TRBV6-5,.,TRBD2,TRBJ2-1,TGTGCCAGCAGACGGACTAGCGGTTCCTCCTACAATGAGCAGCTCTTC,CASRRTSGSSYNEQLF
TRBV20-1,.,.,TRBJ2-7,TGCAGTGCTAGAGCCCGGGACGGGTACTACGAGCAGTACTTC,CSARARDGYYEQYF
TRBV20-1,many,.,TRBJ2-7,TGCAGTGCTAGAGACTTAGGGTCGTACTACGAGCAGTACTTC,CSARDLGSYYEQYF
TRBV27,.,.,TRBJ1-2,TGTGCGCGCCGTTCTAATCAGGGGCATAACTATGGCTACACCTTC,CARRSNQGHNYGYTF
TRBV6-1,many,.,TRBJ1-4,TGTGCCAGCAGACCCCGGGGTCCGAATGAAAAACTGTTTTTT,CASRPRGPNEKLFF
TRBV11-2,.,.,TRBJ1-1,TGTGCCAGCAGCTTATCGCTAGGGAGCACTGAAGCTTTCTTT,CASSLSLGSTEAFF
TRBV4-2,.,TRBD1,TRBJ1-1,TGTGCCAGCAGCCAGAGGGACAGGGCCAGCACTGAAGCTTTCTTT,CASSQRDRASTEAFF
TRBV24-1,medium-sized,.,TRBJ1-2,TGTGCCACCAGTGCGCTAGGCAGTGACTACACCTTC,CATSALGSDYTF
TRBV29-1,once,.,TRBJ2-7,TGCAGCGCCCGCCTCCCTGCCAACAGGGACTACGAGCAGTACTTC,CSARLPANRDYEQYF
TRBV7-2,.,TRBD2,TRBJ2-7,TGTGCCAGCAGCCTGGGCACTAGCGGGGCGGGGGAGCAGTACTTC,CASSLGTSGAGEQYF
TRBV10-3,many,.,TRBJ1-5,TGTGCCATCAGTGTAGGAGACCATAGCAATCAGCCCCAGCATTTT,CAISVGDHSNQPQHF
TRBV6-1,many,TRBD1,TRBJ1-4,TGTGCCAGCAGTGAAGGGACAGGGCAGGCAACTAATGAAAAACTGTTTTTT,CASSEGTGQATNEKLFF
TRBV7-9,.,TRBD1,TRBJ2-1,TGTGCCAGCAAATCCCGACAGGGAGTGTCCAATGAGAAGTTCTTC,CASKSRQGVSNEKFF